A single sample gave rise to the 25 T cell receptor beta chains below, sequenced in a study of blood T cells in healthy people across ages. A sample-barcoded 5' primer and a J-beta primer mix were used in a second PCR of roughly 6 to 11 cycles. In TCRdb, the 5' RACE reads were re-called with MiXCR into one record per CDR3 protein. The table shows about 680,000 distinct CDR3 sequences, with roughly 49% occurring only once. Material: blood. The receptors stem from a woman aged 55-75 years in good health.

This chain connects TRBV4-3 to TRBJ2-1; D is unclear. The CDR3 contains 15 residues. In germline, CDR1 is LGHNA, CDR2 YSLEER. Trimming took 1 base from V and 7 from J, leaving 14 bases between them. DNA for the CDR3: TGCGCCAGCAGCCAAGTATTCGGTGGGTTGAATGAGCAGTTCTTC. This sequence encodes CASSQVFGGLNEQFF.

The J gene is TRBJ1-4, the V gene TRBV30; tentative D call: TRBD1 (5 bases). Germline assignment: CDR1 GTSNPN and CDR2 SVGIG (reference sequence). This CDR3 is built from 12 residues. Between the trimmed V and J ends, which lost 2 bases and 9 bases, there was a span of 10 bases. CDR3 nucleotide sequence: TGTGCCTGGAGTCAGGGCCGAAAAAAACTGTTTTTT. This encodes CAWSQGRKKLFF.

A few counts support this clonotype. The chain joins TRBV12-3 or TRBV12-4 to TRBJ2-1; 7 bases fit TRBD2. V trimming: 1 base; J trimming: 8 bases; junction bases outside the gene matches: 5. This CDR3 spans 14 amino acids. The CDR3 nucleotides are TGTGCCAGCAGTTTAGGCGGGAGAGCCGATGAGCAGTTCTTC. Its protein is CASSLGGRADEQFF.

This clonotype was counted a few times. The rearrangement links TRBV6-2 or TRBV6-3 to TRBJ2-7, with 8 bases that match TRBD1. The germline V gene has CDR1 MNHEY and CDR2 SVGEGT. The CDR3 contains 13 residues. The V and J ends lost 7 bases and 4 bases, in that order; junction bases with no gene match: 6. CDR3 coding DNA: TGTGCCAGCACCCGACAGGGGTGGTACGAGCAGTACTTC. It codes for CASTRQGWYEQYF.

Regarding this clonotype: One end of the junction is discordant with germline, which a read error may explain. The chain combines TRBV20-1 with TRBJ1-2; 7 nucleotides agree with TRBD1. Germline CDR1 DFQATT, CDR2 SNEGSKA (reference sequence). This CDR3 is 14 amino acids long. CDR3 DNA: TGCAGGGCTAGACCCGGGACAGCTAACTATGGCTACACCTTC. Translation gives CRARPGTANYGYTF.

This clonotype was observed a handful of times. The chain uses TRBV4-2 and TRBJ2-7; weak D call: TRBD1 (5 bases). V was shortened by 0 bases and J by 4 bases, with 19 bases between the two germline ends. Germline V gives CDR1 LGHNA, CDR2 YNFKEQ. CDR3 length: 17 amino acids. The CDR3 DNA reads as TGTGCCAGCAGCCAAGAAGGGGTCCAGGGAATTCTTTACGAGCAGTACTTC. Protein product: CASSQEGVQGILYEQYF.

The chain links TRBV12-3 or TRBV12-4 to TRBJ1-2; 7 bases are shared with TRBD1. Trimming cost V 5 bases and J 2 bases; bases outside gene matches: 8. The CDR3 spans 15 residues. The CDR3 spells CASSLWDRLNYGYTF. The CDR3 nucleotides read TGTGCCAGCAGTCTTTGGGACAGACTGAACTATGGCTACACCTTC.

The chain recombines TRBV6-5 with TRBJ2-5, with D unresolved. Germline CDR1 reads MNHEY; CDR2 reads SVGAGI. Trimming pared 7 bases from V and 2 bases from J, leaving 14 bases between. The CDR3 is 14 amino acids. This CDR3 reads CASNPSRKQETQYF. The CDR3, as DNA: TGTGCCAGCAACCCTTCCCGGAAACAAGAGACCCAGTACTTC.

The V gene is TRBV12-3 or TRBV12-4, the J gene TRBJ1-1; D call uncertain. The V and J ends lost 8 bases and 3 bases respectively, with 10 bases between them. This CDR3 comprises 12 residues. The CDR3 sequence: CASLREYTEAFF. CDR3 nucleotides: TGTGCCAGCTTGAGAGAGTACACTGAAGCTTTCTTT.

The chain links TRBV7-7 to TRBJ2-5, with 9 bases lining up with TRBD2. Germline-derived CDR1 and CDR2 are SSHAT and FNYEAQ (reference sequence). This CDR3 comprises 15 residues. J gave up 11 bases and V 4 bases, and 14 bases lay outside the gene matches. The CDR3 bases are TGTGCCAGCAGCTCCTTAGCGGGAGCCAACAATGAGCAGTACTTC. This encodes CASSSLAGANNEQYF.

V is TRBV9 and J is TRBJ1-4; no firm D call. Germline CDR1 and CDR2: SGDLS and YYNGEE. V was cut by 0 bases and J by 0 bases, with 6 bases left in between. There are 15 residues in the CDR3. This CDR3 is CASSVGAATNEKLFF. In DNA, the CDR3 is TGTGCCAGCAGCGTAGGAGCTGCAACTAATGAAAAACTGTTTTTT.

This clonotype was counted between two and nine times. The chain joins TRBV4-2 to TRBJ2-5; D unresolved. The CDR3 runs to 14 residues. Germline CDR1 LGHNA, CDR2 YNFKEQ. The germline V and J ends were trimmed by 0 bases and 4 bases, with 9 bases remaining between them. The CDR3 DNA reads as TGTGCCAGCAGCCAAGATGCGGACGGAGAGACCCAGTACTTC. It is translated as CASSQDADGETQYF.

This clonotype was counted only a few times. V gene TRBV4-3 combines with J gene TRBJ2-4, with TRBD1 identical over 7 bases. Germline-derived CDR1 and CDR2 are LGHNA and YSLEER. This CDR3 is 15 amino acids long. V gave up 4 bases and J gave up 6 bases; unmatched junction bases: 9. DNA for the CDR3: TGCGCCAGCAGCCCCGCAGGGGGTGGGTTAAACATTCAGTACTTC. It codes for CASSPAGGGLNIQYF.

This clonotype has just a few counts. This chain links TRBV4-3 with TRBJ2-4; the D gene could be TRBD1 or TRBD2 (5 bases each). The end of the DNA aligns better with TRBJ2-7, so the J call may be wrong. Germline V gene sequence: CDR1 LGHNA, CDR2 YSLEER. The CDR3 is 16 residues long. This CDR3 reads CASSRITGGPTNEQYF. The CDR3 DNA sequence: TGCGCCAGCAGCCGGATAACAGGAGGACCAACTAACGAGCAGTACTTC.

This clonotype was seen only a few times. V and J are TRBV20-1 and TRBJ1-4; a weak D match, TRBD1 (5 bases). The CDR3 sequence is 14 residues long. CDR1 is DFQATT, CDR2 SNEGSKA, per germline (reference sequence). Deletions cut 2 bases from V and 7 bases from J, with 14 bases between. As DNA, the CDR3 is TGCAGTGCTAGAAGAGGGGAGTCGGGTGAAAAACTGTTTTTT. It translates to CSARRGESGEKLFF.

This clonotype was observed at least ten times. V and J are TRBV7-2 and TRBJ2-1, with 9 bases lining up with TRBD2. Per germline, CDR1 SGHTA and CDR2 FQGNSA. The CDR3 sequence is 15 residues long. Trimming took 2 bases from V and 8 from J; bases not matched to a gene: 7. CDR3 DNA: TGTGCCAGCAGCTTAAGGATCCTAGCGGGGCATGAGCAGTTCTTC. This encodes CASSLRILAGHEQFF.

The sample holds a few counts of this clonotype. J is TRBJ2-1 and V is TRBV7-8; 7 nucleotides line up with TRBD2. This CDR3 contains 16 residues. Germline V CDR1 and CDR2: SGHVS, FQNEAQ. The trim removed 1 base at V and 6 bases at J, leaving 9 bases unmatched. The CDR3 loop is CASSLGGLAEANEQFF. CDR3 DNA: TGTGCCAGCAGCTTAGGAGGTCTAGCGGAGGCCAATGAGCAGTTCTTC.

The chain links TRBV4-3 to TRBJ2-4, with D unresolved. The CDR3 spans 16 residues. Germline CDR1 reads LGHNA; CDR2 reads YSLEER. Deletions cut 2 bases from V and 0 bases from J, with 11 bases between. Here the CDR3 DNA reads TGCGCCAGCAGCCAAAGACACAATCTAGCCAAAAACATTCAGTACTTC. Protein sequence: CASSQRHNLAKNIQYF.

The gene calls are TRBV4-2 and TRBJ1-6; possible D gene TRBD1, 5 bases. Trimming took 2 bases from V and 9 from J, leaving 11 bases between them. This CDR3 spans 14 amino acids. The germline CDR1 and CDR2 sequences are LGHNA and YNFKEQ. CDR3 in DNA: TGTGCCAGCAGCCAAAAAGCTGGGGGTTCACCCCTCCACTTT. The encoded protein is CASSQKAGGSPLHF.

This clonotype was seen more than once but under ten times. The chain recombines TRBV10-3 with TRBJ2-1; no clear D gene. CDR3 size: 12 residues. Germline CDR1 is ENHRY and CDR2 is SYGVKD. V lost 7 bases and J 10 bases, leaving 14 bases between the germline ends. The CDR3 region is CAITAGPSEQFF. The CDR3 nucleotides are TGTGCCATCACGGCAGGCCCAAGCGAGCAGTTCTTC.

Details on this clonotype: The junction departs from the called germline gene at one end, perhaps through a read error. V is TRBV5-5 and J is TRBJ2-7; D uncertain. CDR1 and CDR2 (germline): SGHKS, YYEKEE (reference sequence). The CDR3 contains 15 residues. The CDR3 nucleotides read TGTGCCAGCAGCTTGGGCCAGACGAGCTCCGACGAGCAGTACTTC. Amino acid sequence: CASSLGQTSSDEQYF.

This clonotype was seen only a few times. The chain employs TRBV20-1 and TRBJ2-3, with 13 positions matching TRBD2. The CDR3 is 16 residues long. Germline values: CDR1 DFQATT, CDR2 SNEGSKA (reference sequence). V was pared by 6 bases and J by 2 bases, with 8 bases of the junction left unmatched. This chain's CDR3 is CSADPGLAGVTDTQYF. CDR3 DNA: TGCAGTGCCGACCCCGGACTAGCGGGAGTCACAGATACGCAGTATTTT.

This rearrangement joins TRBV2 to TRBJ2-4; D gene ambiguous. The J call is in doubt because the DNA end fits TRBJ2-7 better. The germline CDR1 and CDR2 sequences are SNHLY and FYNNEI. The CDR3 length is 14 residues. CDR3 residues: CASSAQTLGREQYF. In nucleotides, the CDR3 is TGTGCCAGCAGTGCGCAAACGTTGGGCCGCGAGCAGTACTTC.

This clonotype has more than one count but fewer than ten. This rearrangement joins TRBV6-2 or TRBV6-3 to TRBJ1-4; D remains ambiguous. Looked up from germline, CDR1 is MNHEY and CDR2 is SVGEGT. This CDR3 has 16 residues. V shed 2 bases and J shed 7 bases, with 17 bases lying between them. CDR3 sequence (DNA): TGTGCCAGCAGTTACCGCCTGTCCGTTCCGGGTGAAAAACTGTTTTTT. Translation gives CASSYRLSVPGEKLFF.

The rearrangement uses TRBV9 and TRBJ1-2; TRBD1 matches 8 bases. Germline-derived CDR1 and CDR2 are SGDLS and YYNGEE. CDR3 length: 16 amino acids. V lost 0 bases and J lost 6; bases outside the gene matches: 10. The CDR3 sequence is CASSVGAGGSADGYTF. In nucleotides, the CDR3 is TGTGCCAGCAGCGTAGGCGCAGGGGGCTCGGCGGATGGCTACACCTTC.